This TCR beta chain came from a study of Tregs in tolerant kidney transplant recipients. Study results and caveats: Some patients' samples used different primers over time, so nucleotide sequences weren't comparable.

The method was immunoSEQ multiplex PCR; TCRdb's version includes in-frame clones alone and lacks a portion of them. The sample consists of more than 60,000 clones, around 85% of them appearing once. In the case of this clone: The antigen is unknown.

This TCR derives from a human donor who received a combined kidney and bone marrow transplant. The sequenced sample was Tregs from blood, obtained before the transplant.

CDR3 region: CASSLLTGGPNEQFF. The CDR3 bases are TGTGCCAGCAGCTTATTGACGGGGGGCCCGAATGAGCAGTTCTTC. The gene calls are TRBV7-2 and TRBJ2-1, with a weak D call TRBD2 (7 bases). The germline V and J ends were trimmed by 2 bases and 7 bases, with 15 bases remaining between them. CDR3 length: 15 residues. Germline V lookup: CDR1 SGHTA, CDR2 FQGNSA.